The 24 T cell receptor beta chains in this list originate from one sample, sequenced in a study of brain metastases from non-small cell lung cancer. Method: immunoSEQ multiplex PCR; TCRdb's copy keeps in-frame clones and lacks some. The table shows over 1,000 clones, with roughly 84% occurring only once. The sample comprised tumor-adjacent normal tissue. These receptors came from a donor at least 40 years old with non-small cell lung cancer.

A word on this clone: At one end, the junction sequence differs from germline, possibly due to a read error. The same CDR3 is also encoded by other DNA sequences in this sample. The V call is TRBV7-9, the J call TRBJ2-7, with 7 positions matching TRBD1. Germline V gene sequence: CDR1 SEHNR, CDR2 FQNEAQ (reference sequence). The CDR3 runs to 14 residues. CDR3 residues: CASSQTGVTYEQYF. In DNA, the CDR3 is TGTGCTAGCAGCCAAACAGGGGTTACCTACGAGCAGTACTTC.

V is TRBV6-5 and J is TRBJ1-1, with D tentatively TRBD1 (5 bases). Germline loops: CDR1 MNHEY, CDR2 SVGAGI. The CDR3 has 13 amino acids. V lost 6 bases and J lost 1, with 9 bases in between. DNA for the CDR3: TGTGCCAGCAGGAAAACAGGGAACACTGAAGCTTTCTTT. This gives the protein CASRKTGNTEAFF.

This clone was observed a handful of times. The chain couples TRBV12-3 or TRBV12-4 to TRBJ1-2; D is perhaps TRBD1 (5 bases). Trimming removed 6 bases at V and 5 bases at J, with 13 bases between. The CDR3 totals 13 residues. CDR3 sequence (DNA): TGTGCCAGCAGCGTGACAGATTCTTATGGCTACACCTTC. Translated, it gives CASSVTDSYGYTF.

CDR3 residues: CASNINTEAFF. The CDR3 nucleotides read TGTGCCAGTAACATTAACACTGAAGCTTTCTTT. The chain has TRBV19 and TRBJ1-1; D is unresolved. Trimming pared 7 bases from V and 2 bases from J, leaving 5 bases between. The length of the CDR3 is 11 residues. CDR1 and CDR2 (germline): LNHDA, SQIVND (reference sequence).

The CDR3 DNA reads TGCGCCAGCACACTGGGACAGGGGAATGAGCAGTTCTTC. Its protein product is CASTLGQGNEQFF. V and J are TRBV5-1 and TRBJ2-1; 10 bases align to TRBD1. CDR1 is SGHRS, CDR2 YFSETQ, per germline. The V segment lost 6 bases and the J segment 7 bases; nucleotides outside the gene matches: 4. This CDR3 has 13 residues.

The V gene is TRBV30, the J gene TRBJ1-3; D call uncertain. The CDR3 sequence is 13 residues long. The germline V and J ends were trimmed by 2 bases and 3 bases, with 8 bases remaining between them. The germline CDR1 and CDR2 sequences are GTSNPN and SVGIG (reference sequence). CDR3 protein: CAWSTSFGNTIYF. For the CDR3, the DNA is TGTGCCTGGAGTACCTCTTTTGGAAACACCATATATTTT.

V usage is TRBV27 and J usage is TRBJ2-1, with D possibly matching TRBD2 (5 bases). With 5 bases removed from V and 0 bases from J, the gap between germline ends came to 14 bases. This CDR3 contains 16 residues. Germline assignment: CDR1 MNHEY and CDR2 SMNVEV (reference sequence). CDR3 sequence reads: CASSLAIQSSYNEQFF. In DNA, the CDR3 is TGTGCCAGCAGTCTAGCTATACAGAGCTCCTACAATGAGCAGTTCTTC.

This clone was counted once. V is TRBV7-9 and J is TRBJ2-7, with unresolved D. The V end was cut by 3 bases, the J end by 6 bases, with 12 bases between. This CDR3 is built from 13 residues. Germline CDR1 and CDR2: SEHNR and FQNEAQ (reference sequence). CDR3 in amino acids: CASSLSLVGEQYF. CDR3 nucleotide sequence: TGTGCCAGCAGCTTGTCCCTAGTCGGCGAGCAGTACTTC.

V and J are TRBV6-4 and TRBJ2-3; D may correspond to TRBD1 or TRBD2 (6 bases each). The CDR3 is 13 amino acids. Germline-derived CDR1 and CDR2 are MRHNA and SNTAGT. Trimming stripped 5 bases from V and 4 bases from J, with 10 bases between. DNA of the CDR3: TGTGCCAGCAGTCCAGGGGAGGCAGATACGCAGTATTTT. It is translated as CASSPGEADTQYF.

V usage is TRBV24-1 and J usage is TRBJ2-2; the D is unclear. The CDR3 runs to 15 residues. Germline V CDR1 and CDR2: KGHDR, SFDVKD. The V gene lost 4 bases and the J gene lost 0 bases, with 8 bases spanning the gap. The chain's CDR3 is CATSDHTTNTGELFF. DNA of the CDR3: TGTGCCACCAGTGACCATACAACGAACACCGGGGAGCTGTTTTTT.

This chain uses TRBV7-8 with TRBJ1-5; possible D gene TRBD1, 5 bases. Trimming left V 1 base short and J 2 bases short, with 12 bases between. The CDR3 extends over 16 amino acids. Germline V gene data show CDR1 as SGHVS and CDR2 as FQNEAQ. The CDR3 sequence: CASSLGDGTGNQPQHF. As DNA, the CDR3 is TGTGCCAGCAGCTTAGGAGACGGGACCGGCAATCAGCCCCAGCATTTT.

The gene calls are TRBV2 and TRBJ1-5; no clear D. The CDR3 runs to 14 residues. Germline lookup yields CDR1 SNHLY and CDR2 FYNNEI. V lost 2 bases to trimming and J lost 5 bases, with 10 bases between them. CDR3 bases: TGTGCCAGCAGTGAAAGGGCGGAAGATCAGCCCCAGCATTTT. The encoded protein is CASSERAEDQPQHF.

The chain combines TRBV7-8 with TRBJ2-7; no definite D call. Germline V gives CDR1 SGHVS, CDR2 FQNEAQ. The CDR3 has 13 amino acids. Trimming shortened V by 1 base and J by 4 bases, and 8 bases separated the two germline ends. CDR3 sequence reads: CASSLERSYEQYF. The CDR3 DNA reads TGTGCCAGCAGCTTAGAAAGGTCTTACGAGCAGTACTTC.

J is TRBJ2-1 and V is TRBV5-8; 7 bases agree with TRBD2. CDR1 and CDR2 (germline): SGHTS, YDEGEE. The CDR3 has 15 amino acids. V shed 4 bases, J shed 6 bases, and the junction held 10 bases outside the gene matches. CDR3 nucleotide sequence: TGTGCCAGCAGCCCCGAGGGAGGGGTCCCCAATGAGCAGTTCTTC. It is translated as CASSPEGGVPNEQFF. The complete variable domain, with remaining parts taken from reference TRBV5-8 and TRBJ2-1, reads EAGVTQSPTHLIKTRGQQATLRCSPISGHTSVYWYQQALGLGLQFLLWYDEGEERNRGNFPPRFSGRQFPNYSSELNVNALELEDSALYLCASSPEGGVPNEQFFGPGTRLTVL.

The CDR3 sequence is CASSLEGTDTEAFF. CDR3 in DNA: TGCGCCAGCAGCTTGGAGGGGACTGACACTGAAGCTTTCTTT. The chain has TRBV5-1 and TRBJ1-1; a possible D gene is TRBD1 (5 bases). This CDR3 has 14 amino acids. The germline V gene has CDR1 SGHRS and CDR2 YFSETQ. Trimming left V 0 bases short and J 3 bases short, with 9 bases between. The full variable domain, rest sourced from reference TRBV5-1 and TRBJ1-1, is KAGVTQTPRYLIKTRGQQVTLSCSPISGHRSVSWYQQTPGQGLQFLFEYFSETQRNKGNFPGRFSGRQFSNSRSEMNVSTLELGDSALYLCASSLEGTDTEAFFGQGTRLTVV.

The chain joins TRBV3-1 (or the pseudogene TRBV3-2) to TRBJ2-5; 7 bases agree with TRBD1. The CDR3 consists of 13 residues. Trimming cost V 8 bases and J 2 bases; bases outside gene matches: 5. The germline V gene encodes CDR1 LGHDT and CDR2 YNNKEL (reference sequence). The CDR3 bases are TGTGCCAGCGAGCCACAGGGGCAAGAGACCCAGTACTTC. The encoded protein is CASEPQGQETQYF.

V usage is TRBV6-5 and J usage is TRBJ1-5; TRBD1 agrees at 8 bases. Germline V gives CDR1 MNHEY, CDR2 SVGAGI. V trimming: 8 bases; J trimming: 6 bases; junction bases outside the gene matches: 9. The CDR3 length is 14 residues. CDR3 amino acids: CASRAGGLGQPQHF. The CDR3 DNA reads as TGTGCCAGCCGGGCAGGGGGCTTGGGTCAGCCCCAGCATTTT.

J is TRBJ2-7 and V is TRBV4-1, with 8 bases lining up with TRBD1. Germline CDR1 and CDR2: MGHRA and YSYEKL. The CDR3 is made up of 16 amino acids. The V gene end was trimmed by 2 bases and the J gene end by 3 bases; junction bases not matched to a gene: 9. The CDR3 spells CASSQQSGTGFYEQYF. In DNA form, the CDR3 reads TGCGCCAGCAGCCAACAGTCAGGGACAGGTTTCTACGAGCAGTACTTC.

The chain links TRBV30 to TRBJ2-5; 7 nucleotides align to TRBD1. The length of the CDR3 is 13 residues. With 4 bases clipped from V and 1 base from J, the junction kept 3 bases outside the gene matches. Germline CDR1 is GTSNPN and CDR2 is SVGIG (reference sequence). The CDR3 DNA is TGTGCCTGGAACAGGGGCCTCCAAGAGACCCAGTACTTC. It yields the protein CAWNRGLQETQYF.

V and J are TRBV18 and TRBJ1-2; 9 nucleotides agree with TRBD1. The CDR3 runs 16 residues. The V gene's germline CDR1 is KGHSH and CDR2 LQKENI. Trimming removed 0 bases from V and 6 bases from J; junction bases left unmatched: 8. This CDR3 is CASSPPGTGILDGYTF. The CDR3 DNA is TGTGCCAGCTCACCACCAGGGACAGGGATATTGGATGGCTACACCTTC.

The chain carries TRBV14 and TRBJ2-5; the D gene is possibly TRBD2 (6 bases). The V and J ends lost 4 bases and 5 bases respectively, with 17 bases between them. The CDR3 has 15 residues. CDR1 and CDR2 (germline): SGHDN, FVKESK. CDR3 residues: CASSLLRAGTETQYF. CDR3 sequence (DNA): TGTGCCAGCAGCCTTCTAAGAGCGGGTACGGAGACCCAGTACTTC.

The V and J genes are TRBV10-3 and TRBJ2-7, with TRBD1 matching 8 bases. Germline V gene lookup returns CDR1 ENHRY and CDR2 SYGVKD. J was trimmed by 3 bases and V by 6 bases; bases with no gene match: 10. This CDR3 comprises 15 residues. Here the CDR3 reads CAISTKGQAIYEQYF. The CDR3 DNA follows: TGTGCCATCAGCACCAAGGGACAGGCCATCTACGAGCAGTACTTC.

This clone has just a few counts. This chain connects TRBV5-1 to TRBJ2-6; D perhaps matches TRBD1 (6 bases). V gave up 2 bases and J gave up 1 base, with 16 bases separating them. This CDR3 comprises 18 residues. Germline assignment: CDR1 SGHRS and CDR2 YFSETQ. DNA for the CDR3: TGCGCCAGCAGCTTATTACAGGGATTAGAATCTGGGGCCAACGTCCTGACTTTC. It codes for CASSLLQGLESGANVLTF.

This rearrangement joins TRBV12-3 or TRBV12-4 to TRBJ2-2; D uncertain. V was cut by 5 bases and J by 5 bases, with 9 bases left in between. CDR3 length: 13 residues. The CDR3: CASSLPRTGELFF. DNA of the CDR3: TGTGCCAGCAGTCTGCCTCGAACCGGGGAGCTGTTTTTT.